This passage covers 22 T cell receptor beta chains from one sample sequenced in a study of blood T cells in healthy people across ages (dated by TCRdb to the mid-2010s). The library was made by 5' RACE. Sequencing was performed on an Illumina HiSeq 2500. A second PCR of roughly 6 to 11 cycles was performed with a sample-barcoded 5' primer and a J-beta primer mix. Through fastp at Q25 and MiXCR, TCRdb rebuilt clones from the public reads, retaining in-frame beta chains. Entries that share a CDR3 protein sequence are merged under the most common genes and DNA. The sample table lists 750,000 to 1,000,000 distinct CDR3 sequences, approximately 32% of them with a count of one. Approximately 10% of the sample is in the top ten clones. These sequences were also reported in another study, on T cells of mothers and their children.

The specimen was blood. The receptors shown here come from a woman aged 40 to 49 in good health.

In its sample, this clonotype was seen a few times. The V gene is TRBV18, the J gene TRBJ2-7; 8 nucleotides align to TRBD1. Germline-derived CDR1 and CDR2 are KGHSH and LQKENI. V lost 3 bases and J lost 3; bases outside the gene matches: 7. CDR3 size: 15 residues. The CDR3 DNA reads as TGTGCCAGCTCACCTGGTGGACAGGGCGTCTACGAGCAGTACTTC. Its translation is CASSPGGQGVYEQYF.

The table lists this clonotype with many counts. The J gene is TRBJ2-7, the V gene TRBV12-3 or TRBV12-4; 9 bases align to TRBD1. This CDR3 has 14 residues. The V gene end was trimmed by 5 bases and the J gene end by 3 bases; junction bases not matched to a gene: 5. The chain's CDR3 is CASSPPGQGYEQYF. CDR3 sequence (DNA): TGTGCCAGCAGTCCTCCGGGACAGGGCTACGAGCAGTACTTC.

This clonotype has ten or more counts. The chain combines TRBV29-1 with TRBJ2-7; maybe TRBD1 (5 bases). Between the trimmed V and J ends, which lost 5 bases and 4 bases, there was a span of 12 bases. Germline V lookup: CDR1 SQVTM, CDR2 ANQGSEA. This CDR3 contains 12 residues. The CDR3 loop reads CSVLAGKYEQYF. The CDR3 nucleotides read TGCAGCGTTTTGGCAGGGAAGTACGAGCAGTACTTC.

The table lists this clonotype with many counts. The CDR3 DNA follows: TGTGCCAGCAGTACCAGGGGCTACGAGCAGTACTTC. Protein sequence: CASSTRGYEQYF. This chain links TRBV6-5 with TRBJ2-7; D might be TRBD1 (6 bases). This CDR3 region has 12 residues. Germline V gene sequence: CDR1 MNHEY, CDR2 SVGAGI. V was shortened by 5 bases and J by 3 bases, with 8 bases between the two germline ends.

This clonotype was seen repeatedly, ten times or more. The chain uses TRBV7-2 and TRBJ2-5; 8 bases agree with TRBD2. The germline gives CDR1 SGHTA, CDR2 FQGNSA. The CDR3 runs to 14 residues. V gave up 5 bases and J gave up 6 bases; unmatched junction bases: 8. The CDR3 is CASSTGLATQTQYF. The CDR3 DNA follows: TGTGCCAGCAGCACAGGACTAGCTACCCAGACCCAGTACTTC.

At least ten counts were recorded for this clonotype. This sequence joins TRBV5-1 and TRBJ1-4; TRBD1 might be the D (6 bases). Germline loops: CDR1 SGHRS, CDR2 YFSETQ. There are 17 residues in the CDR3. The V end lost 0 bases, the J end lost 8 bases, and 20 bases lay between the germline ends. The CDR3 DNA follows: TGCGCCAGCAGCTTGGCCGGAAATTGGGGGCTAGGGGAAAAACTGTTTTTT. It translates to CASSLAGNWGLGEKLFF.

This clonotype was detected many times. The V and J genes are TRBV5-1 and TRBJ2-5, with TRBD2 as a possible D gene (6 bases). V was shortened by 1 base and J by 3 bases, with 13 bases between the two germline ends. The CDR3 totals 15 residues. From germline, CDR1 is SGHRS and CDR2 YFSETQ. The CDR3 loop is CASSLSRRGEETQYF. The CDR3 region has the DNA TGCGCCAGCAGCTTGTCGAGGAGGGGCGAAGAGACCCAGTACTTC.

This clonotype was detected a few times. The chain links TRBV11-2 to TRBJ1-1, with a tentative D call TRBD1 (5 bases). There are 19 residues in the CDR3. V lost 5 bases and J lost 3, with 28 bases in between. Germline assignment: CDR1 SGHAT and CDR2 FQNNGV. The CDR3 DNA follows: TGTGCCAGCAGCCTTAACTTCAGGGCCACCCTATATTTATACACTGAAGCTTTCTTT. It encodes CASSLNFRATLYLYTEAFF.

This CDR3 is CASSTGLYSNQPQHF. CDR3 nucleotides: TGTGCCAGCAGCACAGGGCTCTATAGCAATCAGCCCCAGCATTTT. The J gene is TRBJ1-5, the V gene TRBV2, with D tentatively TRBD1 (6 bases). V lost 6 bases to trimming and J lost 0 bases, with 12 bases between them. The CDR3 loop spans 15 amino acids. Germline CDR1 and CDR2: SNHLY and FYNNEI.

This clonotype was seen at least ten times. A read error is possible here, since a much larger clone lies one base away. The J gene is TRBJ2-6, the V gene TRBV29-1; TRBD1 is a possible D gene (5 bases). Germline V lookup: CDR1 SQVTM, CDR2 ANQGSEA. The CDR3 spans 13 residues. CDR3 nucleotides: TGCAGCGTTTTTTCCTCTGGGGCCAACGTCCGGACTTTC. It encodes CSVFSSGANVRTF.

This clonotype occurred a few times. The CDR3 DNA follows: TGCAGCGTTCGGAGGGCTGGGACCCAGTACTTC. Translating gives CSVRRAGTQYF. The chain employs TRBV29-1 and TRBJ2-5; a possible D gene is TRBD2 (6 bases). Trimming removed 5 bases from V and 7 bases from J, with 11 bases in between. The germline CDR1 and CDR2 sequences are SQVTM and ANQGSEA. This CDR3 spans 11 amino acids. The variable domain in full, with the rest retrieved from reference TRBV29-1 and TRBJ2-5, is SAVISQKPSRDICQRGTSLTIQCQVDSQVTMMFWYRQQPGQSLTLIATANQGSEATYESGFVIDKFPISRPNLTFSTLTVSNMSPEDSSIYLCSVRRAGTQYFGPGTRLLVL.

The chain joins TRBV6-6 to TRBJ1-3; 8 bases map to TRBD1. CDR3 length equals 17 residues. Germline values: CDR1 MNHNY, CDR2 SVGAGI (reference sequence). The junction had 10 bases not matched to a gene; V was cut back by 4 bases and J by 2 bases. CDR3 coding DNA: TGTGCCAGCAGTTCCCCTAAGACAGGGGAACCTGGAAACACCATATATTTT. Translation: CASSSPKTGEPGNTIYF.

Comment on this clonotype: This clone may be a read error of a much larger clone one base away. The CDR3 loop is CSARDETSGGVSPYEQYF. CDR3 nucleotide sequence: TGCAGTGCTAGAGATGAGACTAGCGGGGGGGTTAGCCCCTACGAGCAGTACTTC. J is TRBJ2-7 and V is TRBV20-1, with 14 bases matching TRBD2. Germline V gene sequence: CDR1 DFQATT, CDR2 SNEGSKA (reference sequence). This CDR3 comprises 18 residues. With V trimmed by 0 bases and J by 2 bases, 9 bases remained unmatched.

The sample holds many counts of this clonotype. The J gene is TRBJ2-7, the V gene TRBV10-3; 13 nucleotides align to TRBD2. From germline, CDR1 is ENHRY and CDR2 SYGVKD. The CDR3 runs 16 residues. Trimming removed 6 bases from V and 3 bases from J; junction bases left unmatched: 8. The CDR3 coding sequence is TGTGCCATCAGCGACCGGACTAGCGGGGGTAACTACGAGCAGTACTTC. Its translation: CAISDRTSGGNYEQYF.

This clonotype turned up a few times. This chain uses TRBV18 with TRBJ1-4, with 10 positions matching TRBD1. CDR1 is KGHSH and CDR2 is LQKENI in the germline V gene. This CDR3 has 17 amino acids. Losses at the gene ends were 0 bases for V and 4 bases for J; bases not matched to a gene: 5. The CDR3 protein is CASSPPRTGGHNEKLFF. The CDR3 nucleotides are TGTGCCAGCTCACCACCTCGGACAGGGGGTCATAATGAAAAACTGTTTTTT.

This clonotype appeared a few times. J is TRBJ1-5 and V is TRBV5-1; 9 nucleotides align to TRBD1. The CDR3 sequence is 16 residues long. V shed 0 bases, J shed 2 bases, and the junction held 3 bases outside the gene matches. Germline assignment: CDR1 SGHRS and CDR2 YFSETQ. CDR3 amino acids: CASSLGDRAGNQPQHF. The CDR3 coding sequence is TGCGCCAGCAGCTTGGGGGACAGGGCTGGCAATCAGCCCCAGCATTTT.

This clonotype was detected many times. V and J are TRBV5-1 and TRBJ1-2; 7 nucleotides line up with TRBD1. Germline CDR1 SGHRS, CDR2 YFSETQ. This CDR3 is built from 15 residues. V lost 0 bases to trimming and J lost 4 bases; unmatched junction nucleotides: 6. CDR3 sequence: CASSLDPTGFYGYTF. The CDR3 DNA is TGCGCCAGCAGCTTGGATCCGACAGGGTTCTATGGCTACACCTTC.

This clonotype was seen more than once but under ten times. V and J are TRBV7-2 and TRBJ2-7, with D tentatively TRBD1 (6 bases). Germline CDR1 reads SGHTA; CDR2 reads FQGNSA. This CDR3 spans 14 amino acids. V lost 0 bases and J 3 bases, leaving 9 bases between the germline ends. CDR3 region: CASSLAGQHYEQYF. The CDR3 nucleotides read TGTGCCAGCAGCTTAGCCGGACAGCACTACGAGCAGTACTTC.

In this sample, this clonotype turned up many times. J is TRBJ2-3 and V is TRBV5-1; D is uncertain. The germline CDR1 and CDR2 sequences are SGHRS and YFSETQ. The CDR3 spans 12 residues. V lost 0 bases and J 4 bases, leaving 3 bases between the germline ends. The CDR3 sequence: CASSLDPDTQYF. Here the CDR3 DNA reads TGCGCCAGCAGCTTGGATCCAGATACGCAGTATTTT.

V gene TRBV4-3 combines with J gene TRBJ2-3; 7 nucleotides agree with TRBD2. Germline CDR1 reads LGHNA; CDR2 reads YSLEER. The CDR3 is 15 amino acids. V dropped 2 bases and J dropped 3; count of bases not matched to a gene: 5. CDR3 bases: TGCGCCAGCAGCCAAAAAGCGGGGATGACAGATACGCAGTATTTT. Translating it yields CASSQKAGMTDTQYF.

Regarding this clonotype: A read error may be the cause here, since a much bigger clone is one base away. The chain links TRBV24-1 to TRBJ2-6; D may be TRBD1 (5 bases). Germline-derived CDR1 and CDR2 are KGHDR and SFDVKD. The CDR3 covers 17 residues. DNA for the CDR3: TGTGCCGCCAGTGATTCTAAACAGGTGGCTGGGGCCAACGTCCTGACTTTC. This translates into CAASDSKQVAGANVLTF.

The chain recombines TRBV29-1 with TRBJ1-1; a weak D match, TRBD1 (5 bases). V lost 7 bases and J lost 0, with 15 bases in between. This CDR3 region has 14 residues. CDR1 and CDR2 (germline): SQVTM, ANQGSEA. The CDR3 nucleotides read TGCAGCGGTCGCAGGGTTTCGGTGAACACTGAAGCTTTCTTT. Its protein product is CSGRRVSVNTEAFF.